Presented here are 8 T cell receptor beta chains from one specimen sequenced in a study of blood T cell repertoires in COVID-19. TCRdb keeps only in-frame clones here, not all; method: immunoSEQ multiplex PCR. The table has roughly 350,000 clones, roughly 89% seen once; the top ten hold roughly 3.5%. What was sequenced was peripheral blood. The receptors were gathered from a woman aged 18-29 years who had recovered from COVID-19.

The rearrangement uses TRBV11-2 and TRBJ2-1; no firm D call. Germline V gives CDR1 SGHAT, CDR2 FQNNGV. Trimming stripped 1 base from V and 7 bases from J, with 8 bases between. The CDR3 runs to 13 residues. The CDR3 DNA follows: TGTGCCAGCAGCTTAGTCCCCGGGAATGAGCAGTTCTTC. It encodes CASSLVPGNEQFF.

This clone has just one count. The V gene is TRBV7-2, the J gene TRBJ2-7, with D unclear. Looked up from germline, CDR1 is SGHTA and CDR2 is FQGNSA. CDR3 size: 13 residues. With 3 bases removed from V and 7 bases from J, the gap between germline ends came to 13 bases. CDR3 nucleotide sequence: TGTGCCAGCAGCTTTTTAGTTTCCGGGGAGCAGTACGTC. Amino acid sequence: CASSFLVSGEQYV.

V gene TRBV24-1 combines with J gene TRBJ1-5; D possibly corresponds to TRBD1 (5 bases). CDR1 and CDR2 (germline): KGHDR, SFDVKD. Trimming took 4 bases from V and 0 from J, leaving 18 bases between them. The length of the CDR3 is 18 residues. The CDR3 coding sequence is TGTGCCACCAGTGACCCGACCTTTGACAGTTATAGCAATCAGCCCCAGCATTTT. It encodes CATSDPTFDSYSNQPQHF.

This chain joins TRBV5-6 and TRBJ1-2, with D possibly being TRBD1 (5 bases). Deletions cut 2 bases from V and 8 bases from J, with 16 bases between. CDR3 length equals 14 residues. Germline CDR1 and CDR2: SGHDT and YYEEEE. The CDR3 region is CASSFYAGSDGYTF. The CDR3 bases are TGTGCCAGCAGCTTCTACGCAGGGTCGGACGGCTACACCTTC.

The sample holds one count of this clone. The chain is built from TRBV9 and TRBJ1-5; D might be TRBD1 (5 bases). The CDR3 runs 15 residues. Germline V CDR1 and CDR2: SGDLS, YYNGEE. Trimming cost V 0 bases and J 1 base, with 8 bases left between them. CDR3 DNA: TGTGCCAGCAGCGTAGATACAGGCAGCAATCAGCCCCAGCATTTT. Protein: CASSVDTGSNQPQHF. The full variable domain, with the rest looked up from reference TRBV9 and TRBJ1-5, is DSGVTQTPKHLITATGQRVTLRCSPRSGDLSVYWYQQSLDQGLQFLIQYYNGEERAKGNILERFSAQQFPDLHSELNLSSLELGDSALYFCASSVDTGSNQPQHFGDGTRLSIL.

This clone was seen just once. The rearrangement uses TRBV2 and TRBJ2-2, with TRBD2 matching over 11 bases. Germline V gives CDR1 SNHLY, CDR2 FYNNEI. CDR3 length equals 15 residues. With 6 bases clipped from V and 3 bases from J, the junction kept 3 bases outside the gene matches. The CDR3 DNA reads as TGTGCCAGCAGCGGGACTAGCGGTTACACCGGGGAGCTGTTTTTT. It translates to CASSGTSGYTGELFF.

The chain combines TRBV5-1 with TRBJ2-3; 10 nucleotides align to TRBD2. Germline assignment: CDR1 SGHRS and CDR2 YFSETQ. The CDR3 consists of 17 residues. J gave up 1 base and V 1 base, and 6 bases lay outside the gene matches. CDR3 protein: CASSLTGLAGGTDTQYF. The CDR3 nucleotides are TGCGCCAGCAGCTTGACGGGGCTAGCGGGGGGCACAGATACGCAGTATTTT.

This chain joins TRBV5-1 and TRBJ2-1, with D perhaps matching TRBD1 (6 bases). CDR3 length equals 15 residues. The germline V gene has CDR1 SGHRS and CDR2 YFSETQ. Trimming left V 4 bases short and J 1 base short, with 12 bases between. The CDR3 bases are TGCGCCAGCAGCCCCGAGGGGGTTTCCTACAATGAGCAGTTCTTC. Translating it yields CASSPEGVSYNEQFF.